The T cell receptor beta chain under discussion was sequenced for a study of cytomegalovirus exposure and HLA in healthy donors. This PCR relied on a set of 60 Vbeta primers and 13 Jbeta primers. Authors' data handling: Counted up in a later analysis, unique TCR beta chains came to 65 million to 80 million, with about 10 million shared. Clones were read by immunoSEQ multiplex PCR, and TCRdb kept only the in-frame ones, dropping some. V and J calls and clone size follow that table, whereas D and trimming were derived from the DNA. The sample records 95,000 to 150,000 clones, 65% to 85% being singletons. Study-level results: A later analysis appeared to link common viral pathogens to several of the most significant clusters. TCR beta sequences numbering 15,000 to 20,000 were associated with HLA alleles at 0.05 false discovery rate in a later analysis.

Concerning this clone itself: Antigen unknown.

With V trimmed by 5 bases and J by 1 base, 2 bases remained unmatched. The CDR3 spans 14 residues. Germline V gives CDR1 MNHEY, CDR2 SMNVEV (reference sequence). The chain combines TRBV27 with TRBJ1-5, with 7 nucleotides matching TRBD1. The material sequenced was PBMCs. The sequence derives from a man aged 50 to 60 in good health and CMV-seronegative. The CDR3 protein is CASSQTGSNQPQHF. In DNA, the CDR3 is TGTGCCAGCAGTCAGACAGGGAGCAATCAGCCCCAGCATTTT.